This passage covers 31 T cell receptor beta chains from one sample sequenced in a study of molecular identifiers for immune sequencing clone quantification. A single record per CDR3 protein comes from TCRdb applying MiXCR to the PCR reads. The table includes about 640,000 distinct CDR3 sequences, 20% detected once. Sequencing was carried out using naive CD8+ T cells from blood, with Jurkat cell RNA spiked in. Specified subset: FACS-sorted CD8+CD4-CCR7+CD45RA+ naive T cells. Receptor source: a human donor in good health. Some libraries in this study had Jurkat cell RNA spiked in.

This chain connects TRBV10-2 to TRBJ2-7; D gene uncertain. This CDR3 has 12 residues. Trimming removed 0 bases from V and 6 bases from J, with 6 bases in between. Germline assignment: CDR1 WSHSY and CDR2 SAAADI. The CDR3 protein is CASSESNREQYF. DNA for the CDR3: TGCGCCAGCAGTGAGTCGAACCGCGAGCAGTACTTC.

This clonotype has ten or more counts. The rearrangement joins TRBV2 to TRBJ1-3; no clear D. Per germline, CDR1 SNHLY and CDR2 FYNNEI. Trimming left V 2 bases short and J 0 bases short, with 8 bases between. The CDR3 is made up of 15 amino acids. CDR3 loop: CASSEYFSSGNTIYF. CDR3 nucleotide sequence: TGTGCCAGCAGTGAATACTTTAGCTCTGGAAACACCATATATTTT.

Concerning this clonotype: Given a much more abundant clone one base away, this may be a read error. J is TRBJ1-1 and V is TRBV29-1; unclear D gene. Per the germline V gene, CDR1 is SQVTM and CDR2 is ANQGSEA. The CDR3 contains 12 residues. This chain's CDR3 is CSVFLWNTDAFF. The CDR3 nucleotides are TGCAGCGTTTTCTTATGGAACACTGACGCTTTCTTT.

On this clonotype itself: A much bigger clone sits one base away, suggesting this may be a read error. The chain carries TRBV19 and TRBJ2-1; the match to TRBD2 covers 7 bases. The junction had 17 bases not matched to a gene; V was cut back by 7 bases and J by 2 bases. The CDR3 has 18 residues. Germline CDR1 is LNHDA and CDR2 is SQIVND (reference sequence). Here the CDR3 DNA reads TGTGCCAGTACCCTACTAGCGTCTCAACTTACCCCCTACAATGAGCAGTTCTTC. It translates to CASTLLASQLTPYNEQFF.

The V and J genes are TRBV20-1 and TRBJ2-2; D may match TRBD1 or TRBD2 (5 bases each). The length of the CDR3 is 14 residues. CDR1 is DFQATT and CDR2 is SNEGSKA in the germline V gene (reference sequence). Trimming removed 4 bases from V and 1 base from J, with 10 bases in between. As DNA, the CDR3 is TGCAGTGCTATTGGGGACGAGAACACCGGGGAGCTGTTTTTT. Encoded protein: CSAIGDENTGELFF.

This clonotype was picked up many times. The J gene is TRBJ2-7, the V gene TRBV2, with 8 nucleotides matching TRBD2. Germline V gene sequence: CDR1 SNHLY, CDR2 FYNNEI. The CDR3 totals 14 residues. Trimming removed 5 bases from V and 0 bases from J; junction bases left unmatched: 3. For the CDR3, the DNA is TGTGCCAGCAGTAGCGGGAGCCCCTCCTACGAGCAGTACTTC. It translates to CASSSGSPSYEQYF.

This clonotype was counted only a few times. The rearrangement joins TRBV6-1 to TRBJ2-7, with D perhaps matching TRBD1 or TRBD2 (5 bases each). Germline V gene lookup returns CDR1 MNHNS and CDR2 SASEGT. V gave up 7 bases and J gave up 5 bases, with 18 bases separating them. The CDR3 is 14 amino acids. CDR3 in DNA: TGTGCCAGCACGGTAGGGACGGTGTCCCACGAGCAGTACTTC. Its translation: CASTVGTVSHEQYF.

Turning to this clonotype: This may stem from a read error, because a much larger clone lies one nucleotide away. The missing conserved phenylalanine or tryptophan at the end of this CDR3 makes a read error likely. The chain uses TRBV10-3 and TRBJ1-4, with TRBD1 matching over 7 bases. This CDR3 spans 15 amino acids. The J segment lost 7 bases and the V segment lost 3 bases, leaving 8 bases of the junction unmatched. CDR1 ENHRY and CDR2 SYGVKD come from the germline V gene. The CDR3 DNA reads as TGTGCCATCAGTGATTACGCGACAGGGCCTGAAAAACTGTTTCTT. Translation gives CAISDYATGPEKLFL.

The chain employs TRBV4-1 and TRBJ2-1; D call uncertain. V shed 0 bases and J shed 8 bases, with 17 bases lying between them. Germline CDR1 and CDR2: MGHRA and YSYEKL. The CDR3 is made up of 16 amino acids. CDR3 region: CASSQDHAGFLDEQFF. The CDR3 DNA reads TGCGCCAGCAGCCAAGATCATGCCGGATTTCTGGATGAGCAGTTCTTC.

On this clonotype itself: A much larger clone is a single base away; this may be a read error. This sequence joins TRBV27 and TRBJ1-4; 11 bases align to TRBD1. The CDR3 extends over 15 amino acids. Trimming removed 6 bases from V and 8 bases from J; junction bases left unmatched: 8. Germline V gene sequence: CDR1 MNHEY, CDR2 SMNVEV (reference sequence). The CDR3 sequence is CASRGQGGPGEKLFF. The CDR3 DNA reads TGTGCCAGCAGGGGACAGGGGGGACCGGGGGAAAAACTGTTTTTT.

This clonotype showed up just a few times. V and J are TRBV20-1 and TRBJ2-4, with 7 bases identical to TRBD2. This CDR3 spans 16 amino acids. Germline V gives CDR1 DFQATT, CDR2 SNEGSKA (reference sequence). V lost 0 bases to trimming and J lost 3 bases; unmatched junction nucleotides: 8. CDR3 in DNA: TGCAGTGCTAGAGATAACAAGCGGGACCTCAAAAACATTCAGTACTTC. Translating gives CSARDNKRDLKNIQYF.

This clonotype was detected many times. The CDR3 coding sequence is TGCGCCAGCAGCCAAGGGGAACCGGGACAGGGCCGAGGTAGCTACACCTTC. Translating gives CASSQGEPGQGRGSYTF. V gene TRBV4-3 combines with J gene TRBJ1-2; 9 bases are shared with TRBD1. Germline assignment: CDR1 LGHNA and CDR2 YSLEER. Trimming took 1 base from V and 9 from J; bases not matched to a gene: 15. This CDR3 region has 17 residues.

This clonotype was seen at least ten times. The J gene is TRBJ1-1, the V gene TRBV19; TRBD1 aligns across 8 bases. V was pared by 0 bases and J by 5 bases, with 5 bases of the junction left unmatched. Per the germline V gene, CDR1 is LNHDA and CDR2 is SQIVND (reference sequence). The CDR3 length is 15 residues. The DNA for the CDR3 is TGTGCCAGTAGTATAGATGACAGGGGAGGGACTGAAGCTTTCTTT. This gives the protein CASSIDDRGGTEAFF.

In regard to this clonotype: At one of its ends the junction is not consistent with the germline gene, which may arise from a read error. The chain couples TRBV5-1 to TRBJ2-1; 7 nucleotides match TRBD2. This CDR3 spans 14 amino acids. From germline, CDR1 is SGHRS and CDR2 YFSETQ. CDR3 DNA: TGCGTCAGCAGCCCCCGGCGGGAGCACAATGAGCAGTTCTTC. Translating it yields CVSSPRREHNEQFF.

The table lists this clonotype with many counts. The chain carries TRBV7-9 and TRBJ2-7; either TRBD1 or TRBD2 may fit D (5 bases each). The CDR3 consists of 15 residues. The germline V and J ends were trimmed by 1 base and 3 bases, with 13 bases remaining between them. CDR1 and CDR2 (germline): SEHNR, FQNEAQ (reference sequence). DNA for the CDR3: TGTGCCAGCAGCTTAGTTCAAGGGACCGGCTACGAGCAGTACTTC. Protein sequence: CASSLVQGTGYEQYF.

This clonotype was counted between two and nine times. The CDR3 is CSASRLAVSYNEQFF. Written as DNA, the CDR3 is TGCAGTGCTTCGCGACTAGCGGTCTCCTACAATGAGCAGTTCTTC. The chain has TRBV20-1 and TRBJ2-1; 9 bases align to TRBD2. Germline V gene sequence: CDR1 DFQATT, CDR2 SNEGSKA (reference sequence). The CDR3 is 15 residues long. V dropped 5 bases and J dropped 0; count of bases not matched to a gene: 5.

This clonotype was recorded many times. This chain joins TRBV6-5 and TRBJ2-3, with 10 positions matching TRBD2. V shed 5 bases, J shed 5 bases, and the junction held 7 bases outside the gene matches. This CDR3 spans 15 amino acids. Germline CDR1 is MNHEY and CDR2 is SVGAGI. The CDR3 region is CASSTSGAVGDTQYF. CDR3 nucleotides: TGTGCCAGCAGTACTAGCGGGGCGGTTGGAGATACGCAGTATTTT.

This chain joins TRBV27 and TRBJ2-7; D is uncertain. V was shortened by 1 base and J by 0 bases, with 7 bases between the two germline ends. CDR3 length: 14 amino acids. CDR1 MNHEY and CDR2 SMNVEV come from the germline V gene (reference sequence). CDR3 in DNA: TGTGCCAGCAGTTTATTCTTCGGCTCCTACGAGCAGTACTTC. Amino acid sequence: CASSLFFGSYEQYF.

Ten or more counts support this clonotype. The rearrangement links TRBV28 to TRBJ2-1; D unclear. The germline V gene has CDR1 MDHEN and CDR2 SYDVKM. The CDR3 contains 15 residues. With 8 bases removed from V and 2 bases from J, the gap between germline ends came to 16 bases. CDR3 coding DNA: TGTGCCAGCCAAAGTGTCTCTGGGGCCTACAATGAGCAGTTCTTC. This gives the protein CASQSVSGAYNEQFF.

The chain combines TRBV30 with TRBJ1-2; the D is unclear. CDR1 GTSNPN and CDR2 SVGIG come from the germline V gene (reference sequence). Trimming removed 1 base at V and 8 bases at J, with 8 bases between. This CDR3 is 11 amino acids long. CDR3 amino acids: CAWSEGFGYTF. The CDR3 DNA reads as TGTGCCTGGAGTGAAGGCTTCGGCTACACCTTC.

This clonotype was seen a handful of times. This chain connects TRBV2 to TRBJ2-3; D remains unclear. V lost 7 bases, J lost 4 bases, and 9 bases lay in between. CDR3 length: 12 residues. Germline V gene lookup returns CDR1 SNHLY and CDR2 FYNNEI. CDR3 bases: TGTGCCAGCATGAATCATCCAGATACGCAGTATTTT. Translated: CASMNHPDTQYF. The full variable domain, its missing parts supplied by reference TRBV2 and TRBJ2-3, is EPEVTQTPSHQVTQMGQEVILRCVPISNHLYFYWYRQILGQKVEFLVSFYNNEISEKSEIFDDQFSVERPDGSNFTLKIRSTKLEDSAMYFCASMNHPDTQYFGPGTRLTVL.

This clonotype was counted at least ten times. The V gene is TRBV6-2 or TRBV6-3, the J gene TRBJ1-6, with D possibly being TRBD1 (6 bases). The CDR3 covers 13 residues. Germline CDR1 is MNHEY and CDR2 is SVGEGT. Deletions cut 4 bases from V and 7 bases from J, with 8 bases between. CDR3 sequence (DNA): TGTGCCAGCAGTTTCGGGGGCAATTCACCCCTCCACTTT. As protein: CASSFGGNSPLHF.

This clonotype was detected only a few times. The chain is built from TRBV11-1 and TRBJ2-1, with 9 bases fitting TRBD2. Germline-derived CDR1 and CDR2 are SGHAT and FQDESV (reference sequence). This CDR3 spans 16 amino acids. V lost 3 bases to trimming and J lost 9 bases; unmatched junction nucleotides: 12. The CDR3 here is CASSFGREGRVGEQFF. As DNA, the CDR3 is TGTGCCAGCAGCTTCGGGCGGGAGGGCCGAGTTGGTGAGCAGTTCTTC.

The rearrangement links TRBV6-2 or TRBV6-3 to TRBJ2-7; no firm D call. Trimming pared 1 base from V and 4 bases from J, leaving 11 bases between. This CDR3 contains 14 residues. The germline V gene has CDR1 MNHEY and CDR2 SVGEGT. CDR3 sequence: CASSYWAGAYEQYF. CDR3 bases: TGTGCCAGCAGTTACTGGGCAGGCGCGTACGAGCAGTACTTC.

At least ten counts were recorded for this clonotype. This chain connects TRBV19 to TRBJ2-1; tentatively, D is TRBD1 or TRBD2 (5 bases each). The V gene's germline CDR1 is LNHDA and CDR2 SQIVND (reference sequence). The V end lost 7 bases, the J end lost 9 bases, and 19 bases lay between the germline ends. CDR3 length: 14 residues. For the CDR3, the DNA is TGTGCCAGTACCTGGGACCCTCGTTCTGGTGAGCAGTTCTTC. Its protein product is CASTWDPRSGEQFF.

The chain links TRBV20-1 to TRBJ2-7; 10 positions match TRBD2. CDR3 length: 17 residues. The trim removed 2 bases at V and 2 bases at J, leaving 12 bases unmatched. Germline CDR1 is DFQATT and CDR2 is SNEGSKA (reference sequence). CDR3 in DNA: TGCAGTGCTAGATCTCTAGCGGGAGCTGGGGTGACCTACGAGCAGTACTTC. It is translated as CSARSLAGAGVTYEQYF.

The CDR3 coding sequence is TGTGCCAGCAGTCGTCGGACAGAGAAAGATGAGCAGTTCTTC. This codes for CASSRRTEKDEQFF. The chain combines TRBV12-3 or TRBV12-4 with TRBJ2-1; D may be TRBD1 (6 bases). The CDR3 sequence is 14 residues long. Trimming removed 5 bases from V and 8 bases from J, with 16 bases in between.

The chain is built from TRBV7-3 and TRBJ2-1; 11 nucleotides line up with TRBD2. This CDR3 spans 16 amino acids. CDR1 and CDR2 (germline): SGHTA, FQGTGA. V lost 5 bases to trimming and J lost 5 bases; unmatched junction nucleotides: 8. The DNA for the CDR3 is TGTGCCAGCAGCCCTGAACTAGCGGGAGTGAACAATGAGCAGTTCTTC. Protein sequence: CASSPELAGVNNEQFF.

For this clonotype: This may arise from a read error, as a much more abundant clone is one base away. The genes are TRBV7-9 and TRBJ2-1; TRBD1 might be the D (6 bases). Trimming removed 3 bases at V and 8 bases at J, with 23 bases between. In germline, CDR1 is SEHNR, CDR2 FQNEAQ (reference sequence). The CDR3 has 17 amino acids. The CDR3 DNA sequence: TGTGCCAGCAGCTTCTTCGGGGCTCAGGGGAATCGGGATGAGCAGTTCTTC. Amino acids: CASSFFGAQGNRDEQFF.

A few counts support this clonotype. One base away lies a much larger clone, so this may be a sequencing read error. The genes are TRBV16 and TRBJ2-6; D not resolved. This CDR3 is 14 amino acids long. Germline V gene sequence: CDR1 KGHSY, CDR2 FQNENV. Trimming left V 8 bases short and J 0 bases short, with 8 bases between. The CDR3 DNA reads TGTGCCAGCGGTCCCAACTCTGGGGCCAACGTCCTGACTTTC. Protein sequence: CASGPNSGANVLTF.

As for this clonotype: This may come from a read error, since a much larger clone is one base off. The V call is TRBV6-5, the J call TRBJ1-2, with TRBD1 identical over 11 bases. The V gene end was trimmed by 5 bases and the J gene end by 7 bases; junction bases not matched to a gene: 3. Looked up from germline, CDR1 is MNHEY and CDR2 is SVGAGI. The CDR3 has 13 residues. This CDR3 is CASSLDRGRGYTF. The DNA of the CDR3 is TGTGCCAGCAGTCTGGACAGGGGGCGTGGCTACACCTTC.